The 3 T cell receptor beta chains below all came from one sample that was sequenced in a study of blood T cells in healthy people across ages (dated by TCRdb to between 2014 and 2017). Library generation was performed with 5' RACE. The sequencer listed for this sample is Illumina HiSeq 2500. A second about 7 to 11 cycle PCR used a sample-barcoded 5' primer and a J-beta primer mix. Using fastp trimming at Q25 and MiXCR clonotype assembly, TCRdb reanalyzed the public sequencing data and kept in-frame beta chains. Identical CDR3 protein sequences are pooled into one entry, listed with their most common genes and DNA. The sample profile shows more than 1,400,000 distinct CDR3 sequences; 42% of them were found once. Less than 8% of the sample goes to the ten largest clones. The sequencing input was blood. Source of these receptors: a woman under 30 in good health.

The chain combines TRBV7-4 with TRBJ2-5, with 12 bases that match TRBD2. From germline, CDR1 is SGHVT and CDR2 SQSDAQ. Germline trimming cut 3 bases from V and 3 bases from J; bases unmatched to any gene: 2. The CDR3 is 15 amino acids. CDR3 sequence: CASSFLAGGEETQYF. The CDR3 DNA reads as TGTGCCAGCAGCTTCCTAGCGGGAGGGGAAGAGACCCAGTACTTC.

This chain connects TRBV6-5 to TRBJ1-4; D gene unclear. This CDR3 has 18 residues. CDR1 is MNHEY, CDR2 SVGAGI, per germline. V shed 0 bases and J shed 0 bases, with 14 bases lying between them. Here the CDR3 reads CASSYSVSGSATNEKLFF. The CDR3 DNA reads as TGTGCCAGCAGTTACTCGGTTAGTGGCTCTGCAACTAATGAAAAACTGTTTTTT.

The chain has TRBV29-1 and TRBJ2-5; D is unclear. The CDR3 extends over 14 amino acids. V was shortened by 6 bases and J by 1 base, with 15 bases between the two germline ends. Germline CDR1 is SQVTM and CDR2 is ANQGSEA. The CDR3 loop is CSVVPLGRQETQYF. CDR3 nucleotides: TGCAGCGTCGTCCCTCTAGGCCGCCAAGAGACCCAGTACTTC.